This T cell receptor (beta chain) was found in a study of PD-L1 blockade in urothelial cancer. The CDR3 covers 16 residues. Germline loops: CDR1 SGHDN, CDR2 FVKESK. The V gene end was trimmed by 0 bases and the J gene end by 4 bases; junction bases not matched to a gene: 4. Data came from immunoSEQ multiplex PCR; TCRdb stores just in-frame clones and leaves some out. This repertoire shows 33,000 or so clones, over 70% found once; its top ten account for 3% to 4.5%. The sequencing used PBMCs, collected around atezolizumab (anti-PD-L1) treatment. The chain is built from TRBV14 and TRBJ2-5; 11 bases match TRBD2. This receptor was obtained from a man aged 70-80 years with urothelial cancer. The CDR3 sequence is CASSQDRLAGRETQYF. CDR3 in DNA: TGTGCCAGCAGCCAAGACCGACTAGCGGGAAGAGAGACCCAGTACTTC.